The 28 T cell receptor beta chains below were found in one sample sequenced in a study of T cell changes during pregnancy in multiple sclerosis. This table comes from immunoSEQ multiplex PCR, and its TCRdb copy is limited to in-frame clones, with some not included. The data hold 99,000 or so clones, with approximately 93% observed a single time. The starting material was peripheral blood, obtained after pregnancy. The receptors were sampled from a female donor with multiple sclerosis, enrolled in a pregnancy study.

The J gene is TRBJ1-4, the V gene TRBV7-9, with D possibly being TRBD1 (6 bases). Trimming took 2 bases from V and 4 from J, leaving 11 bases between them. This CDR3 has 15 residues. Germline V lookup: CDR1 SEHNR, CDR2 FQNEAQ (reference sequence). CDR3 sequence reads: CASSLPGAINEKLFF. CDR3 bases: TGTGCCAGCAGCTTACCAGGGGCCATTAATGAAAAACTGTTTTTT.

This clone was counted a single time. This rearrangement joins TRBV27 to TRBJ1-1; D gene uncertain. Trimming took 4 bases from V and 0 from J, leaving 6 bases between them. The germline V gene encodes CDR1 MNHEY and CDR2 SMNVEV (reference sequence). The CDR3 consists of 13 residues. CDR3 nucleotide sequence: TGTGCCAGCAGTTCTTCCCTGAACACTGAAGCTTTCTTT. Residues: CASSSSLNTEAFF.

The rearrangement joins TRBV9 to TRBJ2-2, with D perhaps matching TRBD1 (5 bases). Per the germline V gene, CDR1 is SGDLS and CDR2 is YYNGEE. The V and J ends lost 1 base and 5 bases respectively, with 12 bases between them. The CDR3 contains 15 residues. The CDR3 DNA is TGTGCCAGCAGCGTATTGACAGTTTCTACCGGGGAGCTGTTTTTT. It encodes CASSVLTVSTGELFF. The full variable domain, with the rest looked up from reference TRBV9 and TRBJ2-2, is DSGVTQTPKHLITATGQRVTLRCSPRSGDLSVYWYQQSLDQGLQFLIQYYNGEERAKGNILERFSAQQFPDLHSELNLSSLELGDSALYFCASSVLTVSTGELFFGEGSRLTVL.

The V and J genes are TRBV30 and TRBJ1-1; 7 bases match TRBD1. The CDR3 covers 12 residues. CDR1 and CDR2 (germline): GTSNPN, SVGIG (reference sequence). J lost 5 bases, V lost 8 bases, and 8 bases had no gene match. CDR3 sequence reads: CASHRGKTEAFF. CDR3 nucleotide sequence: TGTGCCAGCCACAGGGGTAAAACTGAAGCTTTCTTT.

The chain links TRBV10-2 to TRBJ1-1; 7 bases agree with TRBD1. V was pared by 6 bases and J by 4 bases, with 8 bases of the junction left unmatched. The CDR3 covers 14 residues. In germline, CDR1 is WSHSY, CDR2 SAAADI. The CDR3 protein is CASRDRIGSTEAFF. CDR3 sequence (DNA): TGCGCCAGCAGGGACAGGATCGGTAGCACTGAAGCTTTCTTT.

This chain uses TRBV7-9 with TRBJ2-7, with a tentative D call TRBD1 (6 bases). Germline V gives CDR1 SEHNR, CDR2 FQNEAQ (reference sequence). V was shortened by 1 base and J by 5 bases, with 12 bases between the two germline ends. The CDR3 consists of 14 residues. The CDR3 DNA is TGTGCCAGCAGCTTAGTATCAGGGGTCAACGAGCAGTACTTC. Protein sequence: CASSLVSGVNEQYF.

The chain links TRBV29-1 to TRBJ2-5; 9 nucleotides align to TRBD1. Germline-derived CDR1 and CDR2 are SQVTM and ANQGSEA. CDR3 length: 14 residues. The CDR3 bases are TGCAGTGCTGCCGGGACAGGGTACCAAGAGACCCAGTACTTC. It specifies CSAAGTGYQETQYF.

The chain links TRBV27 to TRBJ1-1; 11 nucleotides align to TRBD1. CDR1 is MNHEY, CDR2 SMNVEV, per germline (reference sequence). The CDR3 covers 15 residues. V was clipped by 4 bases and J by 11 bases; unmatched bases: 12. Written as DNA, the CDR3 is TGTGCCAGCAGTTCCCGGACAGGGGGCTTGTCGATGGCTTTCTTT. Protein sequence: CASSSRTGGLSMAFF.

V gene TRBV7-9 combines with J gene TRBJ2-1; TRBD2 matches at 8 bases. The CDR3 runs to 16 residues. The J segment lost 6 bases and the V segment lost 5 bases, leaving 12 bases of the junction unmatched. CDR1 SEHNR and CDR2 FQNEAQ come from the germline V gene (reference sequence). CDR3 amino acids: CASSPYSGVSSNEQFF. CDR3 bases: TGTGCCAGCAGCCCTTATAGCGGGGTGAGTTCCAATGAGCAGTTCTTC.

V is TRBV28 and J is TRBJ1-4; D is unresolved. This CDR3 spans 12 amino acids. CDR1 MDHEN and CDR2 SYDVKM come from the germline V gene. Deletions cut 2 bases from V and 7 bases from J, with 5 bases between. The CDR3 here is CASSLVAEKLFF. DNA of the CDR3: TGTGCCAGCAGTTTAGTGGCTGAAAAACTGTTTTTT.

The rearrangement joins TRBV5-1 to TRBJ2-2, with 12 bases fitting TRBD1. V was clipped by 7 bases and J by 4 bases; unmatched bases: 2. Germline V CDR1 and CDR2: SGHRS, YFSETQ. The CDR3 spans 14 residues. CDR3 protein: CASGTGGATGELFF. CDR3 in DNA: TGCGCCAGCGGGACAGGGGGCGCCACCGGGGAGCTGTTTTTT.

The rearrangement joins TRBV19 to TRBJ1-5, with D tentatively TRBD1 (6 bases). Germline CDR1 is LNHDA and CDR2 is SQIVND (reference sequence). The CDR3 runs to 16 residues. Trimming took off 0 bases at V and 3 bases at J, with 12 bases between the two ends. The CDR3 spells CASSIDPGGYNQPQHF. DNA of the CDR3: TGTGCCAGTAGTATAGATCCGGGGGGCTACAATCAGCCCCAGCATTTT.

The rearrangement links TRBV14 to TRBJ1-4, with D tentatively TRBD1 (6 bases). V shed 1 base and J shed 3 bases, with 15 bases lying between them. Germline CDR1 and CDR2: SGHDN and FVKESK. The CDR3 loop spans 17 amino acids. This CDR3 reads CASSQGTSRGPNEKLFF. The CDR3, as DNA: TGTGCCAGCAGCCAAGGGACATCCAGGGGACCTAATGAAAAACTGTTTTTT.

The gene calls are TRBV6-5 and TRBJ2-1; maybe TRBD2 (5 bases). Germline CDR1 MNHEY, CDR2 SVGAGI. The V and J ends lost 2 bases and 12 bases respectively, with 14 bases between them. The CDR3 length is 13 residues. CDR3 amino acids: CASSYASGTGQFF. For the CDR3, the DNA is TGTGCCAGCAGTTACGCTTCGGGAACGGGGCAGTTCTTC.

The V call is TRBV6-5, the J call TRBJ2-1; D is possibly TRBD2 (6 bases). Trimming shortened V by 0 bases and J by 9 bases, and 18 bases separated the two germline ends. Germline V CDR1 and CDR2: MNHEY, SVGAGI. The CDR3 consists of 16 residues. The CDR3 loop reads CASSYSKVGGVGEQFF. As DNA, the CDR3 is TGTGCCAGCAGTTACTCGAAGGTGGGAGGAGTGGGTGAGCAGTTCTTC.

The CDR3 spells CASSVEGGNTEAFF. For the CDR3, the DNA is TGTGCCAGCAGCGTAGAAGGAGGCAACACTGAAGCTTTCTTT. The V and J genes are TRBV9 and TRBJ1-1; no clear D. The germline V gene encodes CDR1 SGDLS and CDR2 YYNGEE. The ends were cut back, 0 bases at V and 2 bases at J, with 8 bases in the middle. The length of the CDR3 is 14 residues.

V usage is TRBV28 and J usage is TRBJ2-2; 11 bases align to TRBD2. J was trimmed by 0 bases and V by 3 bases; bases with no gene match: 6. This CDR3 has 18 amino acids. In germline, CDR1 is MDHEN, CDR2 SYDVKM. The CDR3 sequence is CASSFLGLAGANTGELFF. The CDR3 DNA reads TGTGCCAGCAGTTTCCTAGGACTAGCGGGCGCGAACACCGGGGAGCTGTTTTTT.

This clone came up once. The genes are TRBV27 and TRBJ2-1, with 10 bases that match TRBD2. Germline CDR1 is MNHEY and CDR2 is SMNVEV (reference sequence). The J segment lost 4 bases and the V segment lost 6 bases, leaving 6 bases of the junction unmatched. This CDR3 contains 15 residues. Written as DNA, the CDR3 is TGTGCCAGCAGCCCAAGGACTAGCGGTTACAATGAGCAGTTCTTC. Its protein product is CASSPRTSGYNEQFF.

CDR3 coding DNA: TGTGCCAGCGACCTAGCGGGAGCCACAGATACGCAGTATTTT. It yields the protein CASDLAGATDTQYF. The rearrangement uses TRBV6-1 and TRBJ2-3; TRBD2 agrees at 10 bases. J gave up 2 bases and V 8 bases, and 4 bases lay outside the gene matches. Per the germline V gene, CDR1 is MNHNS and CDR2 is SASEGT. The CDR3 loop spans 14 amino acids.

The CDR3 DNA is TGTGCCAGCAGTGTGAAAAAGCGGCCCAATGAGCAGTTCTTC. Protein sequence: CASSVKKRPNEQFF. The chain employs TRBV2 and TRBJ2-1, with D perhaps TRBD2 (5 bases). CDR3 length: 14 amino acids. The V and J ends lost 4 bases and 6 bases respectively, with 13 bases between them. Germline values: CDR1 SNHLY, CDR2 FYNNEI.

The chain has TRBV18 and TRBJ2-3; 14 nucleotides agree with TRBD2. V dropped 8 bases and J dropped 0; count of bases not matched to a gene: 13. CDR1 KGHSH and CDR2 LQKENI come from the germline V gene. This CDR3 contains 19 residues. The CDR3 is CASLPKGLAGVLSTDTQYF. The CDR3 nucleotides read TGTGCCAGCCTCCCTAAGGGACTAGCGGGAGTCCTAAGCACAGATACGCAGTATTTT.

The chain carries TRBV6-5 and TRBJ2-1; D might be TRBD2 (5 bases). Trimming pared 0 bases from V and 3 bases from J, leaving 12 bases between. This CDR3 has 16 residues. CDR1 and CDR2 from the germline V gene are MNHEY and SVGAGI. This chain's CDR3 is CASSYSAGLNYNEQFF. CDR3 nucleotides: TGTGCCAGCAGTTACTCGGCGGGCCTCAACTACAATGAGCAGTTCTTC.

The V gene is TRBV30, the J gene TRBJ2-2; 7 nucleotides agree with TRBD1. Germline CDR1 and CDR2: GTSNPN and SVGIG (reference sequence). The CDR3 consists of 17 residues. Germline trimming cut 0 bases from V and 3 bases from J; bases unmatched to any gene: 10. CDR3 region: CAWSVGWPGGDTGELFF. In DNA form, the CDR3 reads TGTGCCTGGAGTGTAGGGTGGCCAGGGGGTGACACCGGGGAGCTGTTTTTT.

This chain connects TRBV9 to TRBJ2-3, with D maybe TRBD1 (6 bases). Germline loops: CDR1 SGDLS, CDR2 YYNGEE. CDR3 size: 16 residues. V lost 0 bases and J 2 bases, leaving 13 bases between the germline ends. The CDR3 loop reads CASSVDRVNPTDTQYF. CDR3 coding DNA: TGTGCCAGCAGCGTAGACAGGGTAAATCCCACAGATACGCAGTATTTT.

The chain carries TRBV19 and TRBJ1-2; D not resolved. This CDR3 has 17 residues. Trimming cost V 9 bases and J 3 bases, with 26 bases left between them. Germline V lookup: CDR1 LNHDA, CDR2 SQIVND (reference sequence). CDR3 sequence: CASPEGPPVSNHYGYTF. DNA of the CDR3: TGTGCCAGCCCGGAGGGTCCACCCGTCTCCAATCACTATGGCTACACCTTC.

The rearrangement joins TRBV2 to TRBJ2-3, with 7 bases fitting TRBD1. V was pared by 4 bases and J by 4 bases, with 5 bases of the junction left unmatched. Germline CDR1 and CDR2: SNHLY and FYNNEI. The CDR3 length is 14 residues. The CDR3 region has the DNA TGTGCCAGCAGTGGACAGGGAACGGCAGATACGCAGTATTTT. Translation gives CASSGQGTADTQYF.

CDR3: CASSLPPLAHEQYF. The CDR3 coding sequence is TGTGCCAGCAGCCTCCCCCCACTAGCCCACGAGCAGTACTTC. This chain uses TRBV7-9 with TRBJ2-7; D is possibly TRBD2 (6 bases). This CDR3 region has 14 residues. CDR1 is SEHNR and CDR2 is FQNEAQ in the germline V gene (reference sequence). V gave up 5 bases and J gave up 5 bases, with 16 bases separating them.

J is TRBJ2-1 and V is TRBV5-1; 7 bases are a match to TRBD2. The CDR3 extends over 15 amino acids. The V gene's germline CDR1 is SGHRS and CDR2 YFSETQ. After removal of 1 base from V and 9 bases from J, the junction contained 10 bases not matched to a gene. In nucleotides, the CDR3 is TGCGCCAGCAGCTTGAGCGGGAAGAGCCAGGCTGAGCAGTTCTTC. This codes for CASSLSGKSQAEQFF.